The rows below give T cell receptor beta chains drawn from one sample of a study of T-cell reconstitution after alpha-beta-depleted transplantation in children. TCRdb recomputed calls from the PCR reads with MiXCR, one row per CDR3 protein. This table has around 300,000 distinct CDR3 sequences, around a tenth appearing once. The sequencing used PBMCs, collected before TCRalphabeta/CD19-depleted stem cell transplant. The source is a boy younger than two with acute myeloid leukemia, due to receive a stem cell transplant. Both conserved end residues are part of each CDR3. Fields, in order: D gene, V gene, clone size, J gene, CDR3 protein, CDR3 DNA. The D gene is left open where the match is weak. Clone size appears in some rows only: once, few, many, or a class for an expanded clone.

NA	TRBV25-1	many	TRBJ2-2	CASTDWANTGELFF	TGTGCCAGCACCGACTGGGCGAACACCGGGGAGCTGTTTTTT
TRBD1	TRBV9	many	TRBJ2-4	CASSTTGQGNIQYF	TGTGCCAGCAGCACCACCGGACAGGGGAACATTCAGTACTTC
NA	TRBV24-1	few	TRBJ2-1	CATSDLTGMTKNEQFF	TGTGCCACCAGTGATTTGACAGGGATGACGAAAAATGAGCAGTTCTTC
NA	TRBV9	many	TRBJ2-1	CASSVEVHAEQFF	TGTGCCAGCAGCGTAGAGGTACATGCTGAGCAGTTCTTC
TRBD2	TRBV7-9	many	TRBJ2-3	CASSLDISGRAGDTQYF	TGTGCCAGCAGCTTAGATATTAGCGGGAGGGCCGGGGATACGCAGTATTTT
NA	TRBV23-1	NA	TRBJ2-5	CASSQPFWGQQRSQYF	TGCGCCAGCAGTCAACCCTTCTGGGGTCAACAACGTTCCCAGTACTTC
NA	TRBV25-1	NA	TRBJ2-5	CASSEPQETQYF	TGTGCCAGCAGTGAACCACAAGAGACCCAGTACTTC
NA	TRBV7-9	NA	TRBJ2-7	CASSFPSQGEDEQYF	TGTGCCAGCAGCTTCCCAAGCCAGGGGGAGGACGAGCAGTACTTC
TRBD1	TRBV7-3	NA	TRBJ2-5	CASRSGTGGQETQYF	TGTGCCAGCAGATCCGGCACAGGGGGCCAAGAGACCCAGTACTTC
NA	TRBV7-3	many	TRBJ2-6	CASSLTPSGANVLTF	TGTGCCAGCAGCTTAACTCCCTCTGGGGCCAACGTCCTGACTTTC
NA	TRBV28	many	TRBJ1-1	CASSYQGKAFF	TGTGCCAGCAGCTATCAGGGGAAAGCTTTCTTT
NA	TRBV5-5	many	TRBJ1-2	CASSLVDFYGYTF	TGTGCCAGCAGCTTGGTAGATTTTTATGGCTACACCTTC
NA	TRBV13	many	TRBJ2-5	CASSSFLLYQETQYF	TGTGCCAGCAGTTCATTCCTCCTGTACCAAGAGACCCAGTACTTC
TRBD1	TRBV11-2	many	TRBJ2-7	CASSFASTGGPYEQYF	TGTGCCAGCAGCTTCGCCTCGACAGGGGGGCCCTACGAGCAGTACTTC
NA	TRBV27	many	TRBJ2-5	CASSLTSRAETQYF	TGTGCCAGCAGTTTAACTAGCCGGGCGGAGACCCAGTACTTC
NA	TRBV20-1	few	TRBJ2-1	CSAMARRRNEQFF	TGCAGTGCTATGGCTAGGCGGCGCAATGAGCAGTTCTTC
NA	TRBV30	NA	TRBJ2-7	CAWSVLGPGEQYF	TGTGCCTGGAGTGTACTTGGACCCGGCGAGCAGTACTTC
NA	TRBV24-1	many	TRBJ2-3	CATSANFPTDTQYF	TGTGCCACCAGTGCCAACTTTCCCACAGATACGCAGTATTTT
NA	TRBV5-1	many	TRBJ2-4	CASSPEGRTVSNIQYF	TGCGCCAGCAGCCCGGAGGGTAGGACAGTTTCAAACATTCAGTACTTC
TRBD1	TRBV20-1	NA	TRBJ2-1	CSARLRGQGMISPYNEQFF	TGCAGTGCTAGACTAAGGGGACAGGGGATGATTTCTCCCTACAATGAGCAGTTCTTC
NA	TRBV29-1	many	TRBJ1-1	CSALFDQPDTEAFF	TGCAGCGCCTTATTTGACCAGCCGGACACTGAAGCTTTCTTT
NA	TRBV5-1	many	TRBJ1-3	CASSPQGTSGNTIYF	TGCGCCAGCAGCCCGCAGGGAACCTCTGGAAACACCATATATTTT
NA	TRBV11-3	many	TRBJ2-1	CASSLGIQGSRQFF	TGTGCCAGCAGCTTAGGAATACAGGGATCTAGGCAGTTCTTC
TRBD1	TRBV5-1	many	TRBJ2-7	CASSPRGIPSYEQYF	TGCGCCAGCAGCCCCAGGGGGATCCCGAGCTACGAGCAGTACTTC
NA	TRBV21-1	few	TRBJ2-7	CASSTISGSSYEQYF	TGTGCCAGCAGCACTATTAGCGGGAGCTCCTACGAGCAGTACTTC
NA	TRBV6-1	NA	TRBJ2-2	CASSEAGEMNTGELFF	TGTGCCAGCAGTGAAGCAGGGGAGATGAACACCGGGGAGCTGTTTTTT
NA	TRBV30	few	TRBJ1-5	CAWSAPGHYSNQPQHF	TGTGCCTGGAGTGCGCCGGGACATTACAGCAATCAGCCCCAGCATTTT
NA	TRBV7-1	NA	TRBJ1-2	CAISSPGQGLYGYTF	TGTGCCATCAGCTCTCCGGGACAAGGCCTCTATGGCTACACCTTC
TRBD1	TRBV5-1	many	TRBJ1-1	CASSRDSQGAFF	TGCGCCAGCAGCCGGGACAGCCAAGGAGCTTTCTTT
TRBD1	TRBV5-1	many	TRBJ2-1	CASSLGQGDVNEQFF	TGCGCCAGCAGCTTGGGACAGGGGGACGTAAATGAGCAGTTCTTC
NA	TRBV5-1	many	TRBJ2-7	CASSLDNYEQYF	TGCGCCAGCAGCTTGGATAACTACGAGCAGTACTTC
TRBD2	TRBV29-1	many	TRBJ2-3	CSVGAGVSDTQYF	TGCAGCGTTGGGGCGGGGGTCTCGGATACGCAGTATTTT
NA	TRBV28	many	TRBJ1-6	CASSSHSPLHF	TGTGCCAGCAGTTCGCATTCACCCCTCCACTTT
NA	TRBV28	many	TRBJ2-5	CASSSRGSIKETQYF	TGTGCCAGCAGTTCCAGGGGATCCATTAAAGAGACCCAGTACTTC
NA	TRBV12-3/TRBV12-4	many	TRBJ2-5	CASSSHQETQYF	TGTGCCAGCAGTTCCCATCAAGAGACCCAGTACTTC
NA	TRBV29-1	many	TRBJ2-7	CSILQGEAIYEQYF	TGCAGCATTCTACAGGGAGAGGCGATCTACGAGCAGTACTTC
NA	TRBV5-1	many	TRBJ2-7	CASTGSGYEQYF	TGCGCCAGCACGGGGAGCGGCTACGAGCAGTACTTC
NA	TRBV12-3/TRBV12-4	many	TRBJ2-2	CASSLAGVANTGELFF	TGTGCCAGCAGTTTAGCGGGAGTCGCAAACACCGGGGAGCTGTTTTTT
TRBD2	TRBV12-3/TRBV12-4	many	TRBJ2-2	CASSPLGGGGPGELFF	TGTGCCAGCAGCCCCTTGGGCGGGGGGGGCCCCGGGGAGCTGTTTTTT
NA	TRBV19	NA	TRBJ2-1	CASSIPDSSSYNEQFF	TGTGCCAGTAGTATCCCGGACTCTAGCTCCTACAATGAGCAGTTCTTC